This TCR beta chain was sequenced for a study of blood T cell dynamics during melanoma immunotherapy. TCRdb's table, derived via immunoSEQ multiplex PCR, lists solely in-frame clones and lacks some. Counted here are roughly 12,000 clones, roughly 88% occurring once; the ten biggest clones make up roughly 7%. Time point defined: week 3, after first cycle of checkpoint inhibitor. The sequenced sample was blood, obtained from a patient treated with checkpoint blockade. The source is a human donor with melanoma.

CDR3: CAWSSGARGTEAFF. CDR3 nucleotide sequence: TGTGCCTGGAGTTCCGGGGCTCGGGGTACTGAAGCTTTCTTT. The V call is TRBV30, the J call TRBJ1-1; possibly TRBD1 for D (5 bases). This CDR3 contains 14 residues. Trimming removed 2 bases at V and 5 bases at J, with 15 bases between. Per germline, CDR1 GTSNPN and CDR2 SVGIG (reference sequence).